This is a list of T cell receptor beta chains from one sample in a study of human T cells and chemical hapten exposure. TCRdb ran MiXCR on the RACE reads and lists one entry per CDR3 protein. The sample includes some 340,000 distinct CDR3 sequences, around 6.9% of them seen just once. The sample here was whole blood, taken in connection with sensitization to the hapten diphenylcyclopropenone (DPC). All receptors come from a young woman with alopecia areata. Some clones in this sample may be carry-over from other donors' samples. Each CDR3 is given with its conserved first and last residue. Fields, in order: J gene, D gene, V gene, clone size, CDR3 DNA, CDR3 protein. A D gene is named only where the DNA matches it firmly. Expanded clones are given a class, and other clones once, few, many or no size at all.

>TRBJ1-1|.|TRBV10-3|.
TGTGCCACTACAGGGTACACTGAAGCTTTCTTT
CATTGYTEAFF
>TRBJ1-1|.|TRBV2|few
TGTGCCAGCAGTGAAAGTGTGGGCGGGAACACTGAAGCTTTCTTT
CASSESVGGNTEAFF
>TRBJ2-3|TRBD2|TRBV7-9|many
TGTGCCAGCAGCTTAGTCGTGCTAGCGGGCACAGATACGCAGTATTTT
CASSLVVLAGTDTQYF
>TRBJ2-5|.|TRBV28|many
TGTGCCAGCAGTTTTCCCTCGTATATCCAGGCCTCACAAGAGACCCAGTACTTC
CASSFPSYIQASQETQYF
>TRBJ2-3|.|TRBV6-1|few
TGTGCCAGCAGTGAAGTCAGTCCCACAGATACGCAGTATTTT
CASSEVSPTDTQYF
>TRBJ1-1|.|TRBV29-1|.
TGCAGCGTTATCCGGCCGAACACTGAAGCTTTCTTT
CSVIRPNTEAFF
>TRBJ2-6|.|TRBV28|many
TGTGCCAGCAGTTTCCGTCCTCCGGTCCAGTCTGGGGCCAACGTCCTGACTTTC
CASSFRPPVQSGANVLTF
>TRBJ1-2|.|TRBV20-1|.
TGCAGTGCTAGAGATCACAGGACCAACTATGGCTACACCTTC
CSARDHRTNYGYTF
>TRBJ1-3|.|TRBV6-6|.
TGTGCCAGCAGTTACGGGTCCTTGAGAAACACCATATATTTT
CASSYGSLRNTIYF
>TRBJ1-5|TRBD1|TRBV20-1|few
TGCAGTGCTGAGGGACAGGGAGGGACGCGGGGCAATCAGCCCCAGCATTTT
CSAEGQGGTRGNQPQHF
>TRBJ2-7|TRBD1|TRBV3-1|many
TGTGCCAGCAGCCAGACAGGGGGCAGGTACGAGCAGTACTTC
CASSQTGGRYEQYF
>TRBJ1-5|.|TRBV29-1|.
TGCAGCGTTTGTGACGGAGGCAATCAGCCCCAGCATTTT
CSVCDGGNQPQHF
>TRBJ2-3|.|TRBV6-1|.
TGTGCCAGCAGTGAAGCGGGGGGCCGCACAGATACGCAGTATTTT
CASSEAGGRTDTQYF
>TRBJ2-7|.|TRBV6-6|many
TGTGCCAGCAGAGGAGGGGTGACCTACGAGCAGTACTTC
CASRGGVTYEQYF
>TRBJ2-1|TRBD2|TRBV6-2/TRBV6-3|many
TGTGCCAGCAGTTACCCCCGCGGGGGGGCTAAAGCTAGGTCCTACAATGAGCAGTTCTTC
CASSYPRGGAKARSYNEQFF
>TRBJ2-1|TRBD1|TRBV6-5|many
TGTGCCAGCAGGGATAACCGGGACAGCTACAATGAGCAGTTCTTC
CASRDNRDSYNEQFF
>TRBJ2-3|.|TRBV20-1|.
TGCAGTGCTAGAGATCAAAGTAAGCCCACAGATACGCAGTATTTT
CSARDQSKPTDTQYF
>TRBJ2-5|TRBD1|TRBV3-1|few
TGTGCCAGCAGCCCGGCGGACAGGGGGGAAGAGACCCAGTACTTC
CASSPADRGEETQYF
>TRBJ2-1|TRBD1|TRBV6-4|many
TGTGCCAGCAGTGGGGACAGAAAGGGTGAGCAGTTCTTC
CASSGDRKGEQFF
>TRBJ1-6|.|TRBV4-1|few
TGCGCCAGCAGCCAAGGGGGACTCCTAAGGGGACCCCTCCACTTT
CASSQGGLLRGPLHF
>TRBJ1-2|TRBD1|TRBV29-1|.
TGCAGCGTTGAACGGGACAGGGCCTATGGCTACACCTTC
CSVERDRAYGYTF
>TRBJ1-1|TRBD1|TRBV18|few
TGTGCCAGCTCACCCCAGACAGGGGAGGCGGGTACTGAAGCTTTCTTT
CASSPQTGEAGTEAFF
>TRBJ2-7|TRBD1|TRBV25-1|few
TGTGCCAGCAGTGAAACGGACAGGGCCTACGAGCAGTACTTC
CASSETDRAYEQYF
>TRBJ2-7|.|TRBV20-1|few
TGCAGCCTCTATGACCGGGGCTATCTGGACGAGCAGTACTTC
CSLYDRGYLDEQYF
>TRBJ1-4|.|TRBV2|.
TGTGCCAGCAGGGACCGTACCGGGCGGGAAAAACTGTTTTTT
CASRDRTGREKLFF
>TRBJ2-2|TRBD2|TRBV6-2/TRBV6-3|few
TGTGCCAGCAGTCGACCGAGTAGCGGGCCCTCGAACACCGGGGAGCTGTTTTTT
CASSRPSSGPSNTGELFF
>TRBJ2-7|TRBD1|TRBV20-1|many
TGCAGTGCGCTTTCTCCTCCGGGACAGGGTCTCTACGAGCAGTACTTC
CSALSPPGQGLYEQYF
>TRBJ2-3|TRBD2|TRBV7-2|.
TGTGCCAGCAGCTTAAGCGGGGGGCTCACAGATACGCAGTATTTT
CASSLSGGLTDTQYF
>TRBJ2-2|.|TRBV5-4|few
TGTGCCAGCAGCTTGATCCAGCAGAACACCGGGGAGCTGTTTTTT
CASSLIQQNTGELFF
>TRBJ2-2|.|TRBV7-6|.
TGTGCCAGCAGCGTGGTCAGGGGCGCGGGCAACACCGGGGAGCTGTTTTTT
CASSVVRGAGNTGELFF
>TRBJ2-5|TRBD2|TRBV9|few
TGTGCCAGCAGCTATTCGACTAGCGGCGGGGAGACCCAGTACTTC
CASSYSTSGGETQYF
>TRBJ1-2|.|TRBV6-6|few
TGTGCCAGCAGTGGTCCGATCCGGAGCTATGGCTACACCTTC
CASSGPIRSYGYTF
>TRBJ1-1|.|TRBV29-1|many
TGCAGCGTGCCCAGGGCCCTCCCCATGAACACTGAAGCTTTCTTT
CSVPRALPMNTEAFF
>TRBJ2-6|.|TRBV7-9|many
TGTGCCAGCAGCTCCATGAACGTCCTGACTTTC
CASSSMNVLTF
>TRBJ2-3|.|TRBV7-9|many
TGTGCCAGCAGCTTAGGTGTCAGCACAGATACGCAGTATTTT
CASSLGVSTDTQYF
>TRBJ1-3|.|TRBV29-1|few
TGCAGCGTTGAATATCTGGAAGGAGCGGGAAACACCATATATTTT
CSVEYLEGAGNTIYF
>TRBJ2-7|TRBD2|TRBV12-3/TRBV12-4|.
TGTGCCAGCAGTCCGACTAGCGGCGCCTACGAGCAGTACTTC
CASSPTSGAYEQYF
>TRBJ2-5|TRBD1|TRBV19|.
TGTGCCAGTAGGGTGACAGGGACCCAAGAGACCCAGTACTTC
CASRVTGTQETQYF
>TRBJ1-2|.|TRBV6-2/TRBV6-3|.
TGTGCCAGCACCCCTGGCTACTATGGCTACACCTTC
CASTPGYYGYTF
>TRBJ2-1|TRBD1|TRBV5-1|few
TGCGCCAGCAGACCTACAGGGGCGATTTACAATGAGCAGTTCTTC
CASRPTGAIYNEQFF
>TRBJ2-5|.|TRBV18|few
TGTGCCAGCTCGGCCCCAGATAAAGAGGCCCAGTACTTC
CASSAPDKEAQYF
>TRBJ1-4|TRBD1|TRBV10-3|.
TGTGCCATCAGTGGACAGGGGGGTACTGAAAAACTGTTTTTT
CAISGQGGTEKLFF
>TRBJ2-2|.|TRBV20-1|few
TGCAGTGCTCCCGGACAGCTAAACACCGGGGAGCTGTTTTTT
CSAPGQLNTGELFF
>TRBJ1-1|TRBD1|TRBV11-2|few
TGTGCCAGCAGCCCTGCACAGGGGTGGACTGAAGCTTTCTTT
CASSPAQGWTEAFF
>TRBJ2-1|.|TRBV7-8|many
TGTGCCAGCAGGGACTTTGGGGACGGTGAGCAGTTCTTC
CASRDFGDGEQFF
>TRBJ2-3|TRBD2|TRBV6-2/TRBV6-3|many
TGTGCCAGCGGGGGGACTACTACAGATACGCAGTATTTT
CASGGTTTDTQYF
>TRBJ1-2|.|TRBV18|.
TGTGCCAGCTCACCTAAAGCTCCGGCTAACTATGGCTACACCTTC
CASSPKAPANYGYTF
>TRBJ1-1|.|TRBV18|many
TGTGCCAGCTCACCGGGACTCCTGAACACTGAAGCTTTCTTT
CASSPGLLNTEAFF
>TRBJ2-1|TRBD2|TRBV5-1|many
TGCGCCAGCAGCTTGGCGTACCTAGCGGGCAATGAGCAGTTCTTC
CASSLAYLAGNEQFF
>TRBJ1-5|.|TRBV2|.
TGTGCCAGCAGCGTAAACCCTTACCTGGGGAGCAATCAGCCCCAGCATTTT
CASSVNPYLGSNQPQHF
>TRBJ1-4|.|TRBV10-3|few
TGTGCCATCAGTGCCAGGGCTTTGAATGAAAAACTGTTTTTT
CAISARALNEKLFF
>TRBJ2-1|.|TRBV20-1|many
TGCAGTGCTAGAGATCATAGTGGCGATGAGCAGTTCTTC
CSARDHSGDEQFF
>TRBJ1-5|.|TRBV6-5|few
TGTGCCAGCAGCCCACAACAGGGAAGACTCCAGCCCCAGCATTTT
CASSPQQGRLQPQHF
>TRBJ2-5|.|TRBV3-1|many
TGTGCCAGCAGCCAACAGACTGGCCAAGAGACCCAGTACTTC
CASSQQTGQETQYF
>TRBJ2-2|.|TRBV10-3|.
TGTGCCATCAATAATGAAGGGACCGCCCTTAGGGACACCGGGGAGCTGTTTTTT
CAINNEGTALRDTGELFF
>TRBJ1-1|TRBD1|TRBV6-5|.
TGTGCCAGCAGTGTGCTACAGGGGGGATACACTGAAGCTTTCTTT
CASSVLQGGYTEAFF
>TRBJ2-1|.|TRBV6-2/TRBV6-3|many
TGTGCCAGCAGTTACTTTCGGCTTGCCGACTACAATGAGCAGTTCTTC
CASSYFRLADYNEQFF
>TRBJ2-6|.|TRBV2|many
TGTGCCAGCAGTCCGGGCTCTGGGGCCAACGTCCTGACTTTC
CASSPGSGANVLTF
>TRBJ2-2|TRBD1|TRBV27|few
TGTGCCAGCAGTAACCACAGGGGGCCCGGGGAGCTGTTTTTT
CASSNHRGPGELFF